Listed below are T cell receptor beta chains from one sample, sequenced in a study of T cells after yellow fever vaccination. TCRdb re-analysed the 5' RACE reads in MiXCR, keeping a single row per CDR3 protein. This table has around 120,000 distinct CDR3 sequences, 13% to 15% appearing once. This sample comprised CD8+ T cells sorted from PBMCs, obtained 5 days after the yellow fever booster vaccination. Receptor source: a man aged 18 to 29 who received the YFV17D yellow fever vaccine. Each CDR3 is given with its conserved first and last residue.

V | CDR3
TRBV14 | CASSQRRVLTGELFF
TRBV7-9 | CASSSSPVAGKGETQYF
TRBV10-3 | CAISEAGGSYEQYF
TRBV19 | CASSIRGDYNEQFF
TRBV7-2 | CASSLNGAREQYF
TRBV7-9 | CAAPAGPGGQFF
TRBV19 | CASSYRINYGYTF
TRBV7-6 | CASSAFGPTGELFF
TRBV4-1 | CASSQEARGREQYF
TRBV5-5 | CASSFFDSNQPQHF
TRBV7-8 | CASSFGLAGNEQFF